The TCR beta chain described here comes from a study of T-cell reconstitution after alpha-beta-depleted transplantation in children. CDR3 length: 16 amino acids. The germline V gene encodes CDR1 SGHRS and CDR2 YFSETQ. After removal of 2 bases from V and 5 bases from J, the junction contained 7 bases not matched to a gene. Unique molecular identifiers were incorporated during preparation of the TCRbeta library. TCRdb re-analysed the PCR reads in MiXCR, keeping a single row per CDR3 protein. There are some 500,000 distinct CDR3 sequences in the sample; around 18% occur only once, and approximately 3% lies in the top ten.

This receptor was taken from a human donor who donated a stem cell graft to a child with acute lymphoblastic leukemia. The source was PBMCs from the stem cell graft donor, collected from the stem cell graft. The chain uses TRBV5-1 and TRBJ2-3, with 11 bases identical to TRBD2. The CDR3 here is CASSFRSSGRRDTQYF. The CDR3 nucleotides are TGCGCCAGCAGCTTCCGGTCTAGCGGGAGGAGAGATACGCAGTATTTT. The complete variable domain, with remaining parts taken from reference TRBV5-1 and TRBJ2-3, reads KAGVTQTPRYLIKTRGQQVTLSCSPISGHRSVSWYQQTPGQGLQFLFEYFSETQRNKGNFPGRFSGRQFSNSRSEMNVSTLELGDSALYLCASSFRSSGRRDTQYFGPGTRLTVL.